Detailed here is one T cell receptor beta chain. The data stem from a study of cytomegalovirus exposure and HLA in healthy donors. This CDR3 spans 13 amino acids. CDR1 is SGHRS and CDR2 is YFSETQ in the germline V gene. V was pared by 5 bases and J by 4 bases, with 3 bases of the junction left unmatched. Primers: 60 Vbeta forward and 13 Jbeta reverse. The protocol was immunoSEQ multiplex PCR, while the TCRdb copy is restricted to in-frame clones and leaves out a portion. Among more than 150,000 clones listed, roughly three quarters were seen once. This TCR came from a middle-aged woman in good health and CMV-seropositive. The chain couples TRBV5-1 to TRBJ1-1, with TRBD1 matching 9 bases. The material sequenced was PBMCs. CDR3 sequence: CASRSDRGTEAFF. DNA for the CDR3: TGCGCCAGCAGATCGGACAGGGGCACTGAAGCTTTCTTT.